This passage covers 4 T cell receptor beta chains from one sample sequenced in a study of blood T cell repertoires in COVID-19. Only in-frame clones appear in the TCRdb table, and some are missing; sequencing was by immunoSEQ multiplex PCR. The sample has about 240,000 clones; approximately 83% are singletons. Sequences were obtained from peripheral blood. Receptor source: a human donor in a cohort sampled during active COVID-19.

This chain joins TRBV28 and TRBJ2-5, with 14 bases aligning to TRBD2. The junction had 20 bases not matched to a gene; V was cut back by 4 bases and J by 1 base. This CDR3 has 22 residues. Looked up from germline, CDR1 is MDHEN and CDR2 is SYDVKM. CDR3 in DNA: TGTGCCAGCAGTTCAATATTTATTGCACCCGGGACTAGCGGGGGAAGCCAAGAGACCCAGTACTTC. It translates to CASSSIFIAPGTSGGSQETQYF.

The chain recombines TRBV28 with TRBJ2-1, with TRBD2 matching over 7 bases. The CDR3 has 14 amino acids. Germline V gene sequence: CDR1 MDHEN, CDR2 SYDVKM. With 5 bases clipped from V and 8 bases from J, the junction kept 9 bases outside the gene matches. CDR3: CASSPLAGEDEQFF. CDR3 coding DNA: TGTGCCAGCAGTCCCCTGGCGGGAGAGGATGAGCAGTTCTTC.

The V gene is TRBV11-2, the J gene TRBJ2-1; 10 bases align to TRBD2. The CDR3 covers 15 residues. V was pared by 7 bases and J by 8 bases, with 11 bases of the junction left unmatched. Looked up from germline, CDR1 is SGHAT and CDR2 is FQNNGV. CDR3 nucleotide sequence: TGTGCCAGCAACCCCTCTAGCGGGAGTCGGCATGAGCAGTTCTTC. Its translation: CASNPSSGSRHEQFF.

The chain has TRBV28 and TRBJ2-7, with 11 bases matching TRBD2. CDR1 is MDHEN and CDR2 is SYDVKM in the germline V gene. V gave up 5 bases and J gave up 1 base; unmatched junction bases: 13. The CDR3 length is 18 residues. CDR3 loop: CASSPHLGTSGSSYEQYF. The CDR3, as DNA: TGTGCCAGCAGTCCTCACCTAGGAACTAGCGGGAGTTCCTACGAGCAGTACTTC. The full variable domain, completed using reference TRBV28 and TRBJ2-7, is DVKVTQSSRYLVKRTGEKVFLECVQDMDHENMFWYRQDPGLGLRLIYFSYDVKMKEKGDIPEGYSVSREKKERFSLILESASTNQTSMYLCASSPHLGTSGSSYEQYFGPGTRLTVT.